The 23 T cell receptor beta chains in this list originate from one sample, sequenced in a study of T cell responses to AZD1222 COVID-19 vaccine. The repertoire was sequenced with immunoSEQ multiplex PCR; TCRdb's copy has only in-frame clones and lacks some. The sample lists roughly 270,000 clones, around 93% occurring once. Specimen: peripheral blood, collected 28 days after the second AZD1222 dose. The receptors come from an adult who received the AZD1222 COVID-19 vaccine.

This clone has only one observation. The J gene is TRBJ2-7, the V gene TRBV27; the D call may be TRBD1 or TRBD2 (5 bases each). Germline V CDR1 and CDR2: MNHEY, SMNVEV (reference sequence). The V end was cut by 3 bases, the J end by 0 bases, with 12 bases between. The CDR3 contains 15 residues. In nucleotides, the CDR3 is TGTGCCAGCAGTTTGTCCCTTGGGGGCTCCTACGAGCAGTACTTC. It specifies CASSLSLGGSYEQYF.

The chain is built from TRBV5-4 and TRBJ2-5; TRBD1 or TRBD2 may be the D gene (5 bases each). The CDR3 is 14 amino acids. In germline, CDR1 is SGHNT, CDR2 YYREEE (reference sequence). Deletions cut 4 bases from V and 0 bases from J, with 10 bases between. In DNA form, the CDR3 reads TGTGCCAGCAGCCCAGGGACCCACCAAGAGACCCAGTACTTC. Its protein product is CASSPGTHQETQYF.

This chain links TRBV2 with TRBJ2-6; no clear D gene. Germline V CDR1 and CDR2: SNHLY, FYNNEI. CDR3 length: 16 residues. The V gene lost 4 bases and the J gene lost 0 bases, with 10 bases spanning the gap. The CDR3 loop is CASSARALSGANVLTF. Written as DNA, the CDR3 is TGTGCCAGCAGTGCCCGGGCCCTCTCTGGGGCCAACGTCCTGACTTTC.

The chain uses TRBV6-5 and TRBJ2-3; 7 bases line up with TRBD1. The V and J ends lost 6 bases and 2 bases, in that order; junction bases with no gene match: 5. CDR1 MNHEY and CDR2 SVGAGI come from the germline V gene. The CDR3 runs 14 residues. The CDR3 DNA is TGTGCCAGCAGCAAGGGACAGTTCACAGATACGCAGTATTTT. This gives the protein CASSKGQFTDTQYF.

The chain carries TRBV6-1 and TRBJ1-3; no clear D. The CDR3 spans 16 residues. The germline V gene has CDR1 MNHNS and CDR2 SASEGT. V gave up 2 bases and J gave up 0 bases, with 11 bases separating them. The CDR3 here is CASSESFQNSGNTIYF. For the CDR3, the DNA is TGTGCCAGCAGTGAATCTTTCCAGAACTCTGGAAACACCATATATTTT.

V gene TRBV3-1 (or the pseudogene TRBV3-2) combines with J gene TRBJ2-7, with D possibly matching TRBD1 (7 bases). Germline V lookup: CDR1 LGHDT, CDR2 YNNKEL (reference sequence). The CDR3 covers 16 residues. With 4 bases removed from V and 2 bases from J, the gap between germline ends came to 18 bases. CDR3 in amino acids: CASSPLGRGVPYEQYF. The DNA for the CDR3 is TGTGCCAGCAGCCCCCTGGGCAGGGGGGTCCCCTACGAGCAGTACTTC.

This chain links TRBV27 with TRBJ1-5, with a weak D call TRBD1 (5 bases). This CDR3 has 17 amino acids. The V end was cut by 0 bases, the J end by 4 bases, with 16 bases between. CDR1 and CDR2 (germline): MNHEY, SMNVEV (reference sequence). CDR3 sequence reads: CASSLSGAGTKNQPQHF. CDR3 nucleotides: TGTGCCAGCAGTTTATCAGGAGCCGGGACGAAAAATCAGCCCCAGCATTTT.

The genes are TRBV5-6 and TRBJ2-5; D ambiguous. CDR3 length: 12 residues. V lost 0 bases and J lost 4, with 4 bases in between. The germline CDR1 and CDR2 sequences are SGHDT and YYEEEE. The CDR3 nucleotides read TGTGCCAGCAGCTTGGGGAGAGAGACCCAGTACTTC. Translation: CASSLGRETQYF.

The chain uses TRBV6-5 and TRBJ1-2; TRBD1 aligns across 8 bases. The trim removed 6 bases at V and 8 bases at J, leaving 14 bases unmatched. Per the germline V gene, CDR1 is MNHEY and CDR2 is SVGAGI. The CDR3 has 15 residues. The CDR3: CASSQDREARRGYTF. CDR3 nucleotides: TGTGCCAGCAGCCAGGACAGGGAGGCCCGTCGGGGCTACACCTTC.

This chain connects TRBV19 to TRBJ2-7, with D perhaps TRBD1 or TRBD2 (5 bases each). CDR3 length: 13 residues. CDR1 is LNHDA and CDR2 is SQIVND in the germline V gene (reference sequence). V lost 5 bases and J 0 bases, leaving 8 bases between the germline ends. Here the CDR3 DNA reads TGTGCCAGTAGTCTTGGGGGCTCCTACGAGCAGTACTTC. It yields the protein CASSLGGSYEQYF.

The gene calls are TRBV19 and TRBJ1-2; D unresolved. The CDR3 loop spans 11 amino acids. Deletions cut 6 bases from V and 3 bases from J, with 5 bases between. Germline CDR1 reads LNHDA; CDR2 reads SQIVND (reference sequence). The CDR3 region is CASRTDYGYTF. The CDR3 DNA sequence: TGTGCCAGTAGGACGGACTATGGCTACACCTTC. The variable domain in full, with the rest retrieved from reference TRBV19 and TRBJ1-2, is DGGITQSPKYLFRKEGQNVTLSCEQNLNHDAMYWYRQDPGQGLRLIYYSQIVNDFQKGDIAEGYSVSREKKESFPLTVTSAQKNPTAFYLCASRTDYGYTFGSGTRLTVV.

This chain uses TRBV10-3 with TRBJ1-6; the D gene is possibly TRBD1 (5 bases). There are 12 residues in the CDR3. Germline CDR1 reads ENHRY; CDR2 reads SYGVKD. The V end was cut by 2 bases, the J end by 17 bases, with 13 bases between. CDR3 sequence reads: CAISETGYQIHF. The CDR3 DNA is TGTGCCATCAGTGAGACAGGATACCAGATCCACTTT.

This chain joins TRBV7-9 and TRBJ1-1; TRBD1 matches at 7 bases. Germline lookup yields CDR1 SEHNR and CDR2 FQNEAQ (reference sequence). The trim removed 4 bases at V and 5 bases at J, leaving 4 bases unmatched. The CDR3 is 13 amino acids. CDR3 in amino acids: CASSSEGATEAFF. The CDR3 bases are TGTGCCAGCAGCTCAGAGGGGGCGACTGAAGCTTTCTTT.

V gene TRBV5-1 combines with J gene TRBJ2-7, with TRBD2 identical over 13 bases. V shed 4 bases, J shed 5 bases, and the junction held 3 bases outside the gene matches. Germline values: CDR1 SGHRS, CDR2 YFSETQ. CDR3 length: 14 amino acids. In DNA, the CDR3 is TGCGCCAGCAGCCCCGGGACTAGCGGGAACGAGCAGTACTTC. This sequence encodes CASSPGTSGNEQYF. The full variable domain, completed using reference TRBV5-1 and TRBJ2-7, is KAGVTQTPRYLIKTRGQQVTLSCSPISGHRSVSWYQQTPGQGLQFLFEYFSETQRNKGNFPGRFSGRQFSNSRSEMNVSTLELGDSALYLCASSPGTSGNEQYFGPGTRLTVT.

V gene TRBV4-1 combines with J gene TRBJ1-5, with 9 nucleotides matching TRBD1. The V segment lost 0 bases and the J segment 4 bases; nucleotides outside the gene matches: 10. Germline V gives CDR1 MGHRA, CDR2 YSYEKL. This CDR3 region has 18 residues. The CDR3 sequence: CASSQEGGDRVLNQPQHF. DNA of the CDR3: TGCGCCAGCAGCCAAGAGGGGGGGGACAGGGTTCTTAATCAGCCCCAGCATTTT.

This sequence joins TRBV9 and TRBJ2-3; 9 nucleotides agree with TRBD2. The CDR3 has 14 residues. The ends lost 3 bases at V and 3 bases at J; junction bases unmatched: 2. Germline V gene lookup returns CDR1 SGDLS and CDR2 YYNGEE. In nucleotides, the CDR3 is TGTGCCAGCAGCGAGAGCGGGAGGACAGATACGCAGTATTTT. Its translation: CASSESGRTDTQYF. Drawing the rest from reference TRBV9 and TRBJ2-3, the complete variable domain is DSGVTQTPKHLITATGQRVTLRCSPRSGDLSVYWYQQSLDQGLQFLIQYYNGEERAKGNILERFSAQQFPDLHSELNLSSLELGDSALYFCASSESGRTDTQYFGPGTRLTVL.

The chain links TRBV28 to TRBJ1-1; D is unresolved. Trimming took off 1 base at V and 2 bases at J, with 14 bases between the two ends. The CDR3 consists of 16 residues. The germline V gene encodes CDR1 MDHEN and CDR2 SYDVKM. The CDR3 sequence: CASSLLLGGLNTEAFF. The CDR3, as DNA: TGTGCCAGCAGTTTATTACTGGGAGGGCTAAACACTGAAGCTTTCTTT.

The chain employs TRBV5-4 and TRBJ1-2; D ambiguous. Germline V gene data show CDR1 as SGHNT and CDR2 as YYREEE (reference sequence). The ends were cut back, 4 bases at V and 1 base at J, with 11 bases in the middle. This CDR3 region has 14 residues. The CDR3 loop reads CASSPDGGNYGYTF. CDR3 DNA: TGTGCCAGCAGCCCAGACGGAGGTAACTATGGCTACACCTTC.

The V and J genes are TRBV7-9 and TRBJ2-1; possibly TRBD2 for D (7 bases). The CDR3 consists of 14 residues. Germline values: CDR1 SEHNR, CDR2 FQNEAQ (reference sequence). The V end lost 6 bases, the J end lost 7 bases, and 16 bases lay between the germline ends. The CDR3 here is CASSRGGGANEQFF. CDR3 bases: TGTGCCAGCAGTCGCGGAGGGGGGGCGAATGAGCAGTTCTTC.

V gene TRBV10-3 combines with J gene TRBJ1-1; D remains unclear. Trimming took 2 bases from V and 4 from J, leaving 8 bases between them. Germline assignment: CDR1 ENHRY and CDR2 SYGVKD. The CDR3 extends over 13 amino acids. The CDR3 reads CAISEAGITEAFF. The CDR3 DNA follows: TGTGCCATCAGTGAGGCGGGGATCACTGAAGCTTTCTTT.

V and J are TRBV7-3 and TRBJ1-1; 7 bases fit TRBD1. Trimming cost V 4 bases and J 5 bases; bases outside gene matches: 7. Germline values: CDR1 SGHTA, CDR2 FQGTGA. The CDR3 runs 14 residues. The DNA for the CDR3 is TGTGCCAGCAGCTCCCGACAGGGATCGACTGAAGCTTTCTTT. Protein: CASSSRQGSTEAFF.

This chain uses TRBV4-1 with TRBJ1-6; no clear D gene. Trimming left V 0 bases short and J 7 bases short, with 16 bases between. This CDR3 comprises 17 residues. Germline loops: CDR1 MGHRA, CDR2 YSYEKL. The CDR3 nucleotides are TGCGCCAGCAGCCAAGAAGGGATGGCAGTCTCCAATTCACCCCTCCACTTT. This translates into CASSQEGMAVSNSPLHF.

The V gene is TRBV19, the J gene TRBJ2-7; D is ambiguous. Germline-derived CDR1 and CDR2 are LNHDA and SQIVND (reference sequence). Trimming removed 5 bases at V and 3 bases at J, with 20 bases between. The CDR3 consists of 16 residues. This CDR3 reads CASSPLAGTTFYEQYF. The CDR3 nucleotides read TGTGCCAGTAGTCCCCTGGCAGGTACGACGTTCTACGAGCAGTACTTC. Full variable domain (rest looked up from reference TRBV19 and TRBJ2-7): DGGITQSPKYLFRKEGQNVTLSCEQNLNHDAMYWYRQDPGQGLRLIYYSQIVNDFQKGDIAEGYSVSREKKESFPLTVTSAQKNPTAFYLCASSPLAGTTFYEQYFGPGTRLTVT.